The 27 T cell receptor beta chains reported below all come from one sample, sequenced in a study of T-cell memory formation after mild COVID-19. TCRdb itself ran the 5' RACE reads through MiXCR, one entry per CDR3 protein. This table has 250,000 to 400,000 distinct CDR3 sequences, 14% appearing once. The specimen sequenced was PBMCs or a T cell subset sorted from them (not recorded which). The origin of the receptors is a man aged 18 to 29 who had mild COVID-19 (a few samples of this study predate the infection). Cell type and time point are not known.

The sample holds many counts of this clonotype. This chain joins TRBV4-2 and TRBJ2-7, with 9 bases matching TRBD1. J was trimmed by 5 bases and V by 3 bases; bases with no gene match: 5. Germline V gives CDR1 LGHNA, CDR2 YNFKEQ. The CDR3 spans 14 residues. The CDR3 sequence is CASSQAGTGNEQYF. CDR3 coding DNA: TGTGCCAGCAGCCAGGCCGGGACAGGGAACGAGCAGTACTTC.

This clonotype has a handful of counts. The V call is TRBV6-1, the J call TRBJ2-7; unclear D gene. The CDR3 covers 12 residues. V lost 4 bases and J 3 bases, leaving 7 bases between the germline ends. CDR1 is MNHNS and CDR2 is SASEGT in the germline V gene. The CDR3 reads CASSVSGYEQYV. The CDR3 DNA is TGTGCCAGCAGTGTCTCCGGCTACGAGCAGTACGTC.

In its sample, this clonotype was seen a few times. V is TRBV5-1 and J is TRBJ1-4; D perhaps matches TRBD1 (5 bases). Germline-derived CDR1 and CDR2 are SGHRS and YFSETQ. The V gene lost 4 bases and the J gene lost 5 bases, with 15 bases spanning the gap. This CDR3 has 15 amino acids. CDR3 nucleotide sequence: TGCGCCAGCAGCCCCCAAGGGGAGGGGAATGAAAAACTGTTTTTT. Encoded protein: CASSPQGEGNEKLFF.

This chain joins TRBV7-2 and TRBJ1-1, with unresolved D. The CDR3 is made up of 14 amino acids. The V end lost 10 bases, the J end lost 9 bases, and 24 bases lay between the germline ends. Germline CDR1 reads SGHTA; CDR2 reads FQGNSA. The CDR3 DNA sequence: TGTGCCACCATGCCTAGCCTCGACGCAGCCCAAGCTTTCTTT. This codes for CATMPSLDAAQAFF.

The chain is built from TRBV7-2 and TRBJ1-5; 7 nucleotides line up with TRBD1. The germline gives CDR1 SGHTA, CDR2 FQGNSA. The CDR3 has 15 residues. V shed 3 bases, J shed 7 bases, and the junction held 9 bases outside the gene matches. In nucleotides, the CDR3 is TGTGCCAGCAGCTTCCGACAGGGCGGGGGACAGCCCCAGCATTTT. Residues: CASSFRQGGGQPQHF.

V and J are TRBV6-1 and TRBJ2-7; 8 bases map to TRBD1. Per germline, CDR1 MNHNS and CDR2 SASEGT. The CDR3 totals 15 residues. V lost 6 bases, J lost 4 bases, and 11 bases stayed unmatched. The CDR3 nucleotides are TGTGCCAGCAGCCGAGGACAGGGAGGTGGGTACGAGCAGTACTTC. Amino acids: CASSRGQGGGYEQYF.

The rearrangement joins TRBV7-9 to TRBJ2-7, with 13 positions matching TRBD2. The length of the CDR3 is 17 residues. Germline CDR1 and CDR2: SEHNR and FQNEAQ (reference sequence). Trimming removed 5 bases from V and 7 bases from J; junction bases left unmatched: 14. DNA for the CDR3: TGTGCCAGCAGCCTCACTCCGGGACTAGCGGGGAGTTTGGAGCAGTACTTC. Protein: CASSLTPGLAGSLEQYF. Full variable domain (remainder filled in from reference TRBV7-9 and TRBJ2-7): DTGVSQNPRHKITKRGQNVTFRCDPISEHNRLYWYRQTLGQGPEFLTYFQNEAQLEKSRLLSDRFSAERPKGSFSTLEIQRTEQGDSAMYLCASSLTPGLAGSLEQYFGPGTRLTVT.

This clonotype was recorded a few times. The chain is built from TRBV12-3 or TRBV12-4 and TRBJ1-1; D gene ambiguous. The length of the CDR3 is 12 residues. V gave up 3 bases and J gave up 6 bases, with 8 bases separating them. The CDR3 is CASSFTLAEAFF. In nucleotides, the CDR3 is TGTGCCAGCAGTTTTACTTTGGCTGAAGCTTTCTTT.

The chain uses TRBV30 and TRBJ2-1; TRBD2 might be the D (6 bases). The V gene lost 0 bases and the J gene lost 7 bases, with 7 bases spanning the gap. The CDR3 covers 12 residues. Germline V CDR1 and CDR2: GTSNPN, SVGIG (reference sequence). CDR3 sequence: CAWSVLANEQFF. The DNA of the CDR3 is TGTGCCTGGAGTGTCCTAGCGAATGAGCAGTTCTTC.

V is TRBV7-2 and J is TRBJ2-7; D is unresolved. This CDR3 contains 13 residues. Germline values: CDR1 SGHTA, CDR2 FQGNSA. V was clipped by 2 bases and J by 6 bases, with 11 bases between them. The chain's CDR3 is CASSLFHDPEQYF. The DNA of the CDR3 is TGTGCCAGCAGCTTATTTCACGACCCCGAGCAGTACTTC.

This clonotype was recorded many times. The chain joins TRBV20-1 to TRBJ2-3, with a weak D call TRBD2 (5 bases). Germline lookup yields CDR1 DFQATT and CDR2 SNEGSKA (reference sequence). Trimming took 6 bases from V and 5 from J, leaving 9 bases between them. The CDR3 length is 11 residues. The CDR3 region has the DNA TGCAGTGCCAGACTACTAGATACGCAGTATTTT. It encodes CSARLLDTQYF.

This clonotype was observed a handful of times. The chain couples TRBV4-3 to TRBJ1-1, with D unclear. Trimming left V 0 bases short and J 0 bases short, with 5 bases between. Germline values: CDR1 LGHNA, CDR2 YSLEER. The CDR3 has 14 residues. The DNA of the CDR3 is TGCGCCAGCAGCCAAGATGGGCTGAACACTGAAGCTTTCTTT. Its translation: CASSQDGLNTEAFF.

This clonotype was counted only a few times. The chain carries TRBV3-1 and TRBJ1-1; D may be TRBD1 (5 bases). The CDR3 loop spans 14 amino acids. Germline V CDR1 and CDR2: LGHDT, YNNKEL (reference sequence). The V end lost 5 bases, the J end lost 3 bases, and 13 bases lay between the germline ends. CDR3 amino acids: CASSYGAADTEAFF. CDR3 nucleotides: TGTGCCAGCAGCTACGGGGCTGCGGACACTGAAGCTTTCTTT.

This chain connects TRBV7-9 to TRBJ2-5; the match to TRBD2 covers 8 bases. V was clipped by 5 bases and J by 1 base; unmatched bases: 9. Germline loops: CDR1 SEHNR, CDR2 FQNEAQ (reference sequence). There are 16 residues in the CDR3. Here the CDR3 DNA reads TGTGCCAGCAGCCAACCGGGACTAGGAGGCCAAGAGACCCAGTACTTC. Translating it yields CASSQPGLGGQETQYF.

Ten or more counts support this clonotype. The rearrangement links TRBV5-1 to TRBJ2-3; D unresolved. Trimming shortened V by 2 bases and J by 3 bases, and 7 bases separated the two germline ends. CDR3 size: 13 residues. CDR1 is SGHRS and CDR2 is YFSETQ in the germline V gene. CDR3 coding DNA: TGCGCCAGCAGCTTAATCAGGACAGATACGCAGTATTTT. It yields the protein CASSLIRTDTQYF.

The genes are TRBV18 and TRBJ2-7; D is perhaps TRBD1 (6 bases). The CDR3 covers 14 residues. Per germline, CDR1 KGHSH and CDR2 LQKENI. V lost 3 bases, J lost 1 base, and 10 bases lay in between. The CDR3 sequence: CASSPRDMSYEQYF. CDR3 bases: TGTGCCAGCTCACCCCGGGACATGTCCTACGAGCAGTACTTC.

The rearrangement uses TRBV5-1 and TRBJ2-2; 8 bases agree with TRBD2. J lost 4 bases, V lost 4 bases, and 9 bases had no gene match. CDR3 length equals 16 residues. Germline-derived CDR1 and CDR2 are SGHRS and YFSETQ. CDR3 nucleotides: TGCGCCAGCAGCAACCCCGGACTAGCAAGCACCGGGGAGCTGTTTTTT. Translation: CASSNPGLASTGELFF.

This clonotype was seen repeatedly, ten times or more. This chain's CDR3 is CASSFTGQGRDTQYF. For the CDR3, the DNA is TGTGCCAGCAGCTTCACGGGACAGGGGAGGGATACGCAGTATTTT. V gene TRBV7-2 combines with J gene TRBJ2-3, with TRBD1 identical over 10 bases. Germline V lookup: CDR1 SGHTA, CDR2 FQGNSA. V shed 3 bases and J 6 bases; nucleotides not matched to a gene: 6. The CDR3 is 15 residues long.

This chain joins TRBV6-1 and TRBJ1-2; 9 nucleotides align to TRBD1. Losses at the gene ends were 3 bases for V and 2 bases for J; bases not matched to a gene: 10. The CDR3 runs 17 residues. Per the germline V gene, CDR1 is MNHNS and CDR2 is SASEGT. The CDR3 DNA sequence: TGTGCCAGCAGTGACCACTTATGGACAGGGGCCAACTATGGCTACACCTTC. It codes for CASSDHLWTGANYGYTF.

This clonotype showed up many times. The V and J genes are TRBV5-1 and TRBJ2-5; perhaps TRBD2 as D (5 bases). CDR1 and CDR2 from the germline V gene are SGHRS and YFSETQ. Trimming removed 1 base at V and 1 base at J, with 5 bases between. The CDR3 has 13 residues. CDR3: CASSLTSQETQYF. CDR3 nucleotides: TGCGCCAGCAGCTTGACTAGCCAAGAGACCCAGTACTTC.

This clonotype was picked up a small number of times. This chain uses TRBV12-3 or TRBV12-4 with TRBJ1-4; D gene uncertain. Deletions cut 4 bases from V and 0 bases from J, with 6 bases between. This CDR3 has 14 amino acids. Here the CDR3 reads CASSYSATNEKLFF. The CDR3 DNA follows: TGTGCCAGCAGTTACAGTGCAACTAATGAAAAACTGTTTTTT.

This clonotype was counted only a few times. At one of its ends the junction is not consistent with the germline gene, which may arise from a read error. The V and J genes are TRBV7-2 and TRBJ1-2; 7 nucleotides match TRBD1. The CDR3 spans 15 residues. Germline CDR1 is SGHTA and CDR2 is FQGNSA. The CDR3 protein is CASSARDRDNFGYTF. DNA for the CDR3: TGTGCCAGCAGCGCCCGGGACAGAGATAACTTTGGCTACACCTTC.

This clonotype was observed many times. One junction end disagrees with the germline gene, perhaps due to a read error. The rearrangement uses TRBV7-7 and TRBJ2-3, with D perhaps matching TRBD1 or TRBD2 (5 bases each). Germline V CDR1 and CDR2: SSHAT, FNYEAQ (reference sequence). CDR3 length: 14 residues. CDR3 bases: TGTGCTAGCAGCTTAGTGGGACCGGCAGATACGCAGTATTTT. Its protein product is CASSLVGPADTQYF. The whole variable domain, filled in from reference TRBV7-7 and TRBJ2-3, reads GAGVSQSPRYKVTKRGQDVTLRCDPISSHATLYWYQQALGQGPEFLTYFNYEAQPDKSGLPSDRFSAERPEGSISTLTIQRTEQRDSAMYRCASSLVGPADTQYFGPGTRLTVL.

This clonotype was counted a few times. CDR3 sequence (DNA): TGTGCTAGTAGATTGACAGGTTACAATCAGCCCCAGCATTTT. Translation: CASRLTGYNQPQHF. The genes are TRBV12-5 and TRBJ1-5, with a tentative D call TRBD1 (6 bases). Germline V gene lookup returns CDR1 LGHNT and CDR2 FRNRAP. With 8 bases removed from V and 3 bases from J, the gap between germline ends came to 14 bases. The CDR3 spans 14 residues.

V is TRBV10-1 and J is TRBJ2-2; TRBD1 aligns across 10 bases. Germline V gene sequence: CDR1 WNHNN, CDR2 SYGVQD (reference sequence). V was clipped by 6 bases and J by 6 bases; unmatched bases: 7. The CDR3 covers 15 residues. The CDR3 is CASRPGTGESGELFF. CDR3 in DNA: TGCGCCAGCAGACCCGGGACAGGGGAATCCGGGGAGCTGTTTTTT.

This clonotype was counted between two and nine times. V usage is TRBV5-6 and J usage is TRBJ2-3, with 9 positions matching TRBD2. The V segment lost 4 bases and the J segment 4 bases; nucleotides outside the gene matches: 16. This CDR3 region has 18 residues. CDR1 SGHDT and CDR2 YYEEEE come from the germline V gene. The CDR3 reads CASSLATSGPEFPDTQYF. The DNA for the CDR3 is TGTGCCAGCAGCCTGGCGACTAGCGGTCCGGAGTTTCCAGATACGCAGTATTTT. Supplemented by reference TRBV5-6 and TRBJ2-3, the full variable domain reads DAGVTQSPTHLIKTRGQQVTLRCSPKSGHDTVSWYQQALGQGPQFIFQYYEEEERQRGNFPDRFSGHQFPNYSSELNVNALLLGDSALYLCASSLATSGPEFPDTQYFGPGTRLTVL.

This clonotype was seen repeatedly, ten times or more. The genes are TRBV29-1 and TRBJ2-1; TRBD1 aligns across 7 bases. Germline CDR1 and CDR2: SQVTM and ANQGSEA. J lost 4 bases, V lost 6 bases, and 0 bases had no gene match. This CDR3 contains 11 residues. CDR3 DNA sequence: TGCAGCGTGGGACAGTACAATGAGCAGTTCTTC. Its protein product is CSVGQYNEQFF.